The clone carrying this T cell receptor (beta chain) has at least ten counts. Individuals who donated were healthy Caucasians from Russia aged about 6 to 100. This sample was included in a study of blood T cells in healthy people across ages. Primers used in a second PCR of about 7 to 12 cycles were a sample-barcoded 5' primer and a J-beta primer mix. TCRdb redid the calling of the 5' RACE reads with MiXCR, one entry per CDR3 protein. This repertoire shows about 1.8 million distinct CDR3 sequences, around 48% found once; its top ten account for about 2.1%. The CDR3 consists of 11 residues. The V and J ends lost 6 bases and 3 bases respectively, with 5 bases between them.

This chain links TRBV12-3 or TRBV12-4 with TRBJ1-2; no clear D gene. The clonotype comes from a woman aged 35 to 49 in good health. Sequenced input: blood. The CDR3 DNA reads as TGTGCCAGCAGCTCCTACTATGGCTACACCTTC. The encoded protein is CASSSYYGYTF.